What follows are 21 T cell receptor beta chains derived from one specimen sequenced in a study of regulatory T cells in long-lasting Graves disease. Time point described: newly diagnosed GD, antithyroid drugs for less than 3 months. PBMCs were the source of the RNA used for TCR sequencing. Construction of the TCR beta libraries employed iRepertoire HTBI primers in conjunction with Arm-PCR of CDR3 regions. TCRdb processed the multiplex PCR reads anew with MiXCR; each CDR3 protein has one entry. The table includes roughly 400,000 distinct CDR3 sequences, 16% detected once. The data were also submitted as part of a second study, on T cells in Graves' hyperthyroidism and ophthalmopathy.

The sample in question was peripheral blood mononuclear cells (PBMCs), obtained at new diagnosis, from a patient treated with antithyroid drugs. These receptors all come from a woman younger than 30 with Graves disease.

The CDR3 spells CASSVLSGFNEKLFF. CDR3 in DNA: TGTGCCAGCAGCGTTTTATCGGGGTTTAATGAAAAACTGTTTTTT. The chain couples TRBV9 to TRBJ1-4; D call uncertain. The germline V gene encodes CDR1 SGDLS and CDR2 YYNGEE. With 2 bases removed from V and 4 bases from J, the gap between germline ends came to 12 bases. The CDR3 extends over 15 amino acids.

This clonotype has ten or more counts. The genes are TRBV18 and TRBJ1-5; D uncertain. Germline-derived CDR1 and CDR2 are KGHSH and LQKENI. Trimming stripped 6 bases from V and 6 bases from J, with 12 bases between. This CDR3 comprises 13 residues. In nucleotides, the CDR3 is TGTGCCAGCTCCCTCGATAGGAGTCAGCCCCAGCATTTT. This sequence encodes CASSLDRSQPQHF.

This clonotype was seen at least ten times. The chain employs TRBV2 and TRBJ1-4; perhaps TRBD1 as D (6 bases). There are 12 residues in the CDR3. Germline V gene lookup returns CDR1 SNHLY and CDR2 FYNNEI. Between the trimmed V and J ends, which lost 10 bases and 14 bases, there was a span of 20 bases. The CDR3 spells CAISTLGDTLFF. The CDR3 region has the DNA TGTGCCATCTCCACCCTGGGGGACACCCTGTTTTTT.

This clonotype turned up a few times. The CDR3 loop reads CASDAGTGADEKLFF. The CDR3 DNA reads as TGTGCCAGCGACGCCGGGACAGGGGCGGACGAAAAACTGTTTTTT. The chain recombines TRBV5-8 with TRBJ1-4, with TRBD1 matching 10 bases. Germline CDR1 is SGHTS and CDR2 is YDEGEE. J gave up 8 bases and V 7 bases, and 11 bases lay outside the gene matches. The CDR3 has 15 amino acids. Drawing the rest from reference TRBV5-8 and TRBJ1-4, the complete variable domain is EAGVTQSPTHLIKTRGQQATLRCSPISGHTSVYWYQQALGLGLQFLLWYDEGEERNRGNFPPRFSGRQFPNYSSELNVNALELEDSALYLCASDAGTGADEKLFFGSGTQLSVL.

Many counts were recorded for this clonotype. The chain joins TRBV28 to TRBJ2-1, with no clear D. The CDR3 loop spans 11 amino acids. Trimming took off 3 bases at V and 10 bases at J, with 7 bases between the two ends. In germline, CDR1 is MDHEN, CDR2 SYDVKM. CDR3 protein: CASSFSREQFF. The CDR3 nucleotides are TGTGCCAGCAGTTTTTCCCGGGAGCAGTTCTTC.

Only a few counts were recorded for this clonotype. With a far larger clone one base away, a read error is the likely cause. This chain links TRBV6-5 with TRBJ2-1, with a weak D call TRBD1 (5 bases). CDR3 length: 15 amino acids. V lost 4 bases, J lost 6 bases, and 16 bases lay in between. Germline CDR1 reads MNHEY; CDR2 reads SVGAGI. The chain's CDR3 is CASSFPLGVVNEQFF. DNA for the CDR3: TGTGCCAGCAGTTTCCCCTTAGGGGTTGTCAATGAGCAGTTCTTC.

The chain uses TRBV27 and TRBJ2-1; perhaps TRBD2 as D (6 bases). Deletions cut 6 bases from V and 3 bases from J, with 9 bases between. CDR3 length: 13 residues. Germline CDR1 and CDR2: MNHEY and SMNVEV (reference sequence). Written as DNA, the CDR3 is TGTGCCAGCAGCACGGACTACTACAATGAGCAGTTCTTC. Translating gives CASSTDYYNEQFF.

The CDR3 DNA sequence: TGTGCCAGCAGCTTTCGACTAGCGGGAGGGGGAGAGACCCAGTACTTC. Encoded protein: CASSFRLAGGGETQYF. The chain is built from TRBV7-2 and TRBJ2-5, with 14 bases lining up with TRBD2. After removal of 3 bases from V and 4 bases from J, the junction contained 4 bases not matched to a gene. The CDR3 runs to 16 residues. The germline gives CDR1 SGHTA, CDR2 FQGNSA.

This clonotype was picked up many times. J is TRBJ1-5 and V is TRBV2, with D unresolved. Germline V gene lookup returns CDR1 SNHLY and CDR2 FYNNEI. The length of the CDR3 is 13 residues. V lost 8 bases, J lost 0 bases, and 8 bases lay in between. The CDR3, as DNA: TGTGCCAGCGCTCGTGATAGCAATCAGCCCCAGCATTTT. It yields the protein CASARDSNQPQHF.

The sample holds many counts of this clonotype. The CDR3 here is CASSSGLGPNEQFF. CDR3 DNA sequence: TGTGCCAGCAGTTCGGGACTAGGCCCCAATGAGCAGTTCTTC. J is TRBJ2-1 and V is TRBV27; 8 bases are shared with TRBD2. From germline, CDR1 is MNHEY and CDR2 SMNVEV (reference sequence). The CDR3 has 14 residues. V lost 4 bases to trimming and J lost 6 bases; unmatched junction nucleotides: 5.

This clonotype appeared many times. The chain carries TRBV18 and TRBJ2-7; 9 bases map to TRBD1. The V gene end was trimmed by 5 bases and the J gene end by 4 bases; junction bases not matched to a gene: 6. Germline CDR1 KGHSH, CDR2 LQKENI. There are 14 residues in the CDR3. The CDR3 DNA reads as TGTGCCAGCTCAGCCACAGGGGGCTCGTACGAGCAGTACTTC. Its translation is CASSATGGSYEQYF.

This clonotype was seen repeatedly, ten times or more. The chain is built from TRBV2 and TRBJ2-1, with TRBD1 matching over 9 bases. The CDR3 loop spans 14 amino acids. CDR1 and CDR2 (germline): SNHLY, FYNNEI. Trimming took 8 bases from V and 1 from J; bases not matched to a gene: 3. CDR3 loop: CASEGTGSYNEQFF. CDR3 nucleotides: TGTGCCAGCGAAGGGACAGGGTCCTACAATGAGCAGTTCTTC.

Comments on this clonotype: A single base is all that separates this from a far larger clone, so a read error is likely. The CDR3 loop reads CASMQDIDEQYF. The CDR3 DNA reads TGTGCCAGCATGCAAGATATCGATGAGCAGTACTTC. The chain joins TRBV2 to TRBJ2-7; D is unclear. From germline, CDR1 is SNHLY and CDR2 FYNNEI. The CDR3 contains 12 residues. V shed 7 bases and J shed 7 bases, with 14 bases lying between them.

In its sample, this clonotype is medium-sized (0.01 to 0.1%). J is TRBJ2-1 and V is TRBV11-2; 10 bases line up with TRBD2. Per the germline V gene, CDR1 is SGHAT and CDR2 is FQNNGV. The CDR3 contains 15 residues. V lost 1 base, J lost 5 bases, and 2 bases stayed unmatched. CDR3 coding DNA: TGTGCCAGCAGCTTAGGTCTAGCGGGAGACAATGAGCAGTTCTTC. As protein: CASSLGLAGDNEQFF.

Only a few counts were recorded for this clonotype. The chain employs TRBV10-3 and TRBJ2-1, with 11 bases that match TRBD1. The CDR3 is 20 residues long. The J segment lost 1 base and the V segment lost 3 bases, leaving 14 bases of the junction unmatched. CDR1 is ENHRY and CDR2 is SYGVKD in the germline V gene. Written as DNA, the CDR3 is TGTGCCATCAGTGATGGACAGGGGGCGAAGACTAGCGGATCCTACAATGAGCAGTTCTTC. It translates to CAISDGQGAKTSGSYNEQFF.

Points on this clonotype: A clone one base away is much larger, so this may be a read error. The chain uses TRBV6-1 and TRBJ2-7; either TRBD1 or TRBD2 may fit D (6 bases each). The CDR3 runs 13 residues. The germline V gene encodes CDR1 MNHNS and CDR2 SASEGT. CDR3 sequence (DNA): TGTGCCAGCAGTCAAGGGGGGACCTACGAGCAGTGCTTC. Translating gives CASSQGGTYEQCF.

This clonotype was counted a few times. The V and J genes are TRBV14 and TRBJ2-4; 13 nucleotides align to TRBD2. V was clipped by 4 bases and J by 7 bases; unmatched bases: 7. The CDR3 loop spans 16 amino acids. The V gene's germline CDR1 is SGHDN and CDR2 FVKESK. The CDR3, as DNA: TGTGCCAGCAGCCCCCGGACTAGCGGGGGATTTAACATTCAGTACTTC. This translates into CASSPRTSGGFNIQYF.

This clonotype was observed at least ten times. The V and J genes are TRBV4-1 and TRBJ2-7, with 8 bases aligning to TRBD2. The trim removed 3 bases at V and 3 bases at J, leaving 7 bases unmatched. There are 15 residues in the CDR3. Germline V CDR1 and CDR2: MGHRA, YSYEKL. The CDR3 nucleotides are TGCGCCAGCAGCCAGGGACTAGTTAACGACTACGAGCAGTACTTC. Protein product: CASSQGLVNDYEQYF.

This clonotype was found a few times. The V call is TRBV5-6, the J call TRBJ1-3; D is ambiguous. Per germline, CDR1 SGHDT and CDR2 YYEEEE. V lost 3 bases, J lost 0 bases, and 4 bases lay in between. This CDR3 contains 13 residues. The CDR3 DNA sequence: TGTGCCAGCAGCTACCCCTCTGGAAACACCATATATTTT. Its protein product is CASSYPSGNTIYF.

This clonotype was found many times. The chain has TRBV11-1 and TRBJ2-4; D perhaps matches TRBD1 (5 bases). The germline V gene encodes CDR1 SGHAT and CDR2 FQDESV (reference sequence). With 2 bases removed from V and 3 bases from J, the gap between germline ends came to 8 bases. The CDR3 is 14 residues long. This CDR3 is CASSLKGVKNIQYF. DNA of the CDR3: TGTGCCAGCAGCTTAAAAGGGGTCAAAAACATTCAGTACTTC.

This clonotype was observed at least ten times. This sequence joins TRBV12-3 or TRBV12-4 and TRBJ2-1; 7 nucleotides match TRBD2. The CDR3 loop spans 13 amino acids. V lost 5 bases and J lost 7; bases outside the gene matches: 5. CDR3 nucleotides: TGTGCCAGCAGTCAGACTAGCTTAAATGAGCAGTTCTTC. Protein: CASSQTSLNEQFF.